These T cell receptor beta chains were read from a single sample in a study of blood T cell repertoires in COVID-19. Assay used: immunoSEQ multiplex PCR; TCRdb lists only in-frame clones, some missing. This sample has 290,000 or so clones; 70% to 90% occur once, and the top ten carry 4% to 6%. The source material was peripheral blood. Receptor source: a man aged 45-65 years with active or convalescent COVID-19. CDR3s include the opening cysteine and the closing phenylalanine or tryptophan. A D gene is named only where the DNA matches it firmly. The size of a clone is reported for some rows only, either as once, few or many, or as a class for expanded clones.

TRBV7-9	TRBD1	19	TRBJ2-7	-	TGTGCCAGCAGCTCCCAACCCCCTCCGGGACAGCAGACGTCCTACGAGCAGTACTTC	CASSSQPPPGQQTSYEQYF
TRBV2	TRBD1	14	TRBJ1-1	-	TGTGCCAGCAGTGTGAAGGGGACAGCCACTGAAGCTTTCTTT	CASSVKGTATEAFF
TRBV27	TRBD2	19	TRBJ2-2	-	TGTGCCAGCAGTTCCCCAACCCTTAGCGGGACCAGGTTGGCCGGGGAGCTGTTTTTT	CASSSPTLSGTRLAGELFF
TRBV6-4	TRBD2	19	TRBJ2-3	-	TGTGCCAGCTCTAAGCCCTTCAATCAGCGGACTAGCGGGAGAGATACGCAGTATTTT	CASSKPFNQRTSGRDTQYF
TRBV5-6	-	14	TRBJ2-7	-	TGTGCCAGCAGCCCGAAAGCGGGTGGCTACGAGCAGTACTTC	CASSPKAGGYEQYF
TRBV21-1	-	16	TRBJ1-1	-	TGTGCCAGCAGCAAAGCCCTGCGGGGCCTGAACACTGAAGCTTTCTTT	CASSKALRGLNTEAFF
TRBV30	TRBD2	15	TRBJ2-7	once	TGTGCCTGGAGTGTAAAACTAGCGGGATACTACGAGCAGTACTTC	CAWSVKLAGYYEQYF
TRBV9	-	20	TRBJ1-5	few	TGTGCCAGCAGCGCGCGTAGATATGGGGAGTCCGTATATAGCAATCAGCCCCAGCATTTT	CASSARRYGESVYSNQPQHF
TRBV5-4	TRBD2	12	TRBJ2-1	-	TGTGCCAGCAGCCCGGGACTAGCGGAACCGTTCTTC	CASSPGLAEPFF
TRBV6-5	-	13	TRBJ2-1	-	TGTGCCAGCAGTTCTACAGGCCCCAGCGAGCAGTTCTTC	CASSSTGPSEQFF
TRBV11-1	-	15	TRBJ2-1	few	TGTGCCAGCAGCTTGAGGCAGGGGATTTACAATGAGCAGTTCTTC	CASSLRQGIYNEQFF
TRBV5-1	-	13	TRBJ2-5	-	TGCGCCAGCAGCTCCGGGGGGCGAGAGACCCAGTACTTC	CASSSGGRETQYF
TRBV30	-	14	TRBJ1-4	few	TGTGCCCTCGGAGAGGGGGTTTCCAATGAAAAACTGTTTTTT	CALGEGVSNEKLFF
TRBV6-5	TRBD1	15	TRBJ1-2	-	TGTGCCAGCAGTTTTTCCCGGGACAGGGGTCGCGGCTACACCTTC	CASSFSRDRGRGYTF
TRBV28	-	15	TRBJ2-7	-	TGTGCCAGCAGTTCTGGGCAGGGGATCTTGTACGAGCAGTACTTC	CASSSGQGILYEQYF
TRBV2	-	13	TRBJ2-7	-	TGTGCCAGCTCCCGCGTAAGCTCCTACGAGCAGTACTTC	CASSRVSSYEQYF
TRBV6-5	-	14	TRBJ1-5	few	TGTGCCAGCATGAGGTTCGCTATCGGGGGGCCCCAGCATTTT	CASMRFAIGGPQHF
TRBV24-1	-	17	TRBJ2-1	-	TGTGCCACCAGTGATTCAGGGGGGGACAGGACCTACAATGAGCAGTTCTTC	CATSDSGGDRTYNEQFF
TRBV27	TRBD1	14	TRBJ2-7	-	TGTGCCAGCAGTGTCAGGGGGTTCGGCTACGAGCAGTACTTC	CASSVRGFGYEQYF
TRBV30	-	13	TRBJ1-1	-	TGTGCCTGGAGTTTACAGAGGAACACTGAAGCTTTCTTT	CAWSLQRNTEAFF
TRBV2	TRBD1	13	TRBJ1-1	-	TGTGCCAGCAGTGGACAGGGGTACACTGAAGCTTTCTTT	CASSGQGYTEAFF
TRBV4-1	-	14	TRBJ2-3	-	TGCGCCAGCAGCCAAGGTCGGGGGACAGATACGCAGTATTTT	CASSQGRGTDTQYF
TRBV5-1	-	18	TRBJ2-2	-	TGCGCCAGCAGCTTGGCAAGATGGGGGGGCACGGACACCGGGGAGCTGTTTTTT	CASSLARWGGTDTGELFF
TRBV5-4	TRBD1	15	TRBJ1-2	-	TGTGCCAGCAGCTTGGACTCCGGGACAGGCCATGGCTACACCTTC	CASSLDSGTGHGYTF
TRBV30	TRBD1	14	TRBJ2-1	-	TGTGCCTGGGTCGGACAGGGGGTACGCAATGAGCAGTTCTTC	CAWVGQGVRNEQFF
TRBV3-1/TRBV3-2	TRBD1	14	TRBJ1-2	-	TGTGCCAGCAGCCAAGGGACAGGGCCCTATGGCTACACCTTC	CASSQGTGPYGYTF
TRBV3-1/TRBV3-2	TRBD2	19	TRBJ2-1	-	TGTGCCAGCAGCCTGAGGCACGGAAATAGCGGGAGGTACGAAAACGAGCAGTTCTTC	CASSLRHGNSGRYENEQFF
TRBV27	TRBD1	15	TRBJ1-5	once	TGTGCCAGCAGGGGGACAGGCTATAGCAATCAGCCCCAGCATTTT	CASRGTGYSNQPQHF
TRBV3-1/TRBV3-2	TRBD2	12	TRBJ2-3	-	TGTGCCAGCAGCCAAGGGGGTCTAGCGGGGCATTTT	CASSQGGLAGHF
TRBV10-3	-	15	TRBJ1-1	-	TGTGCCATCACCCTGACAGCCGCGATGAACACTGAAGCTTTCTTT	CAITLTAAMNTEAFF
TRBV3-1/TRBV3-2	-	16	TRBJ1-4	-	TGTGCCAGCAGCCAAGCCTCACGCCGCTATAATGAAAAACTGTTTTTT	CASSQASRRYNEKLFF
TRBV18	TRBD1	17	TRBJ1-2	-	TGTGCCAGCTCACCACTTCATAGGACAGGGGAGAAGTATGGCTACACCTTC	CASSPLHRTGEKYGYTF
TRBV28	-	13	TRBJ1-1	-	TGTGCCAGCAGTCGACAGGTGGTTACTGAAGCTTTCTTT	CASSRQVVTEAFF
TRBV18	-	14	TRBJ2-2	-	TGTGCCAGCTCACCAGGCAGGAACACCGGGGAGCTGTTTTTT	CASSPGRNTGELFF
TRBV19	-	15	TRBJ2-2	-	TGTGCCAGTAGTATAACGAGTCCGTTCACCGGGGAGCTGTTTTTT	CASSITSPFTGELFF
TRBV12-5	TRBD1	15	TRBJ2-2	few	TGTGCTAGTGGTTTGGGTCTTCGGACAGGGAGGGAGCTGTTTTTT	CASGLGLRTGRELFF
TRBV5-8	-	16	TRBJ2-6	-	TGTGCCAGCACCCCCAGGCTCTACTCTGGGGCCAACGTCCTGACTTTC	CASTPRLYSGANVLTF
TRBV4-1	-	13	TRBJ1-1	-	TGCGCCAGCAGCCACGATACAGGGAAGGAAGCTTTCTTT	CASSHDTGKEAFF
TRBV6-6	-	13	TRBJ2-1	-	TGTGCCAGCAGTTACGTAACCGGCAATGAGCAGTTCTTC	CASSYVTGNEQFF
TRBV28	-	12	TRBJ1-1	-	TGTGCCAGCAGTCAAATGAACACTGAAGCTTTCTTT	CASSQMNTEAFF
TRBV7-3	-	14	TRBJ2-1	once	TGTGCCAGCAGCTTAATTGGCGGCTACAATGAGCAGTTCTTC	CASSLIGGYNEQFF
TRBV28	-	17	TRBJ1-2	-	TGTGCCAGCAGTGCCCAGATCCCCCAGGTCGGGATCTATGGCTACACCTTC	CASSAQIPQVGIYGYTF
TRBV29-1	TRBD2	12	TRBJ2-7	-	TGCAGCGGACGGGAGGGCCCCTACGAGCAGTACTTC	CSGREGPYEQYF
TRBV6-5	TRBD1	15	TRBJ1-5	-	TGTGCCAGCAGTTACTCGATCAGAGGGGGCCAGCCCCAGCATTTT	CASSYSIRGGQPQHF
TRBV6-2/TRBV6-3	-	16	TRBJ2-2	-	TGTGCCAGCAGTTACTACCGCTATTCGAACACCGGGGAGCTGTTTTTT	CASSYYRYSNTGELFF
TRBV24-1	-	13	TRBJ1-1	-	TGTGCCACCAAGGGCAGGGGTGAGACTGAAGCTTTCTTT	CATKGRGETEAFF
TRBV7-9	-	14	TRBJ2-7	-	TGTGCCAGCAGCTCGGACAGTCCCTCCTACGAGCAGTACTTC	CASSSDSPSYEQYF
TRBV7-9	-	14	TRBJ2-1	-	TGTGCCAGCAGCCCCCGGGGATTCTACAATGAGCAGTTCTTC	CASSPRGFYNEQFF
TRBV9	TRBD1	14	TRBJ1-5	-	TGTGCCAGCAGCGTTACAGGGGGCAATCAGCCCCAGCATTTT	CASSVTGGNQPQHF
TRBV7-9	-	14	TRBJ2-7	-	TGTGCCAGCAGCTTACAGGGGACCTCCTACGAGCAGTACTTC	CASSLQGTSYEQYF
TRBV12-3/TRBV12-4	-	12	TRBJ1-1	-	TGTGCCAGCAGCTTAACAGGGTTCGAAGCTTTCTTT	CASSLTGFEAFF
TRBV29-1	TRBD1	15	TRBJ2-7	-	TGCAGCGTAATTCGCGGGGACAGGGTTACCTACGAGCAGTACTTC	CSVIRGDRVTYEQYF
TRBV6-6	-	16	TRBJ1-3	-	TGTGCCAGCAGTTACTCGACGCAGGGGCTCGGAAACACCATATATTTT	CASSYSTQGLGNTIYF
TRBV5-1	-	15	TRBJ1-6	-	TGCGCCAGCAGCTTGCAGGGAACCTATAATTCACCCCTCCACTTT	CASSLQGTYNSPLHF
TRBV5-1	-	13	TRBJ2-5	once	TGCGCCAGCCAATCGGGACTGCAAGAGACCCAGTACTTC	CASQSGLQETQYF